These 20 T cell receptor beta chains came from one sample sequenced in a study of shared clonotypes between healthy human individuals. This table comes from immunoSEQ multiplex PCR, and its TCRdb copy is limited to in-frame clones, with some not included. The table shows 2,500,000 or so clones, with around 94% occurring only once. Sequenced: naive CD4+ T cells sorted from blood. Subset described: CD45RA+ positively selected. The receptors shown here come from a man between 18 and 29 years old in good health.

The chain couples TRBV25-1 to TRBJ2-3; TRBD1 might be the D (6 bases). V was cut by 2 bases and J by 1 base, with 13 bases left in between. Germline CDR1 reads MGHDK; CDR2 reads SYGVNS. The CDR3 runs 16 residues. CDR3 loop: CASSELVGAGTDTQYF. In DNA form, the CDR3 reads TGTGCCAGCAGTGAACTTGTGGGGGCGGGCACAGATACGCAGTATTTT.

V is TRBV7-6 and J is TRBJ2-7; TRBD2 agrees at 10 bases. The CDR3 has 17 amino acids. V lost 5 bases and J lost 1; bases outside the gene matches: 11. CDR1 is SGHVS, CDR2 FNYEAQ, per germline. The CDR3 DNA sequence: TGTGCCAGCAGCCCTGTGGCTAGCGGGAGTTTGTCCTACGAGCAGTACTTC. Translation gives CASSPVASGSLSYEQYF.

The genes are TRBV11-2 and TRBJ1-1, with 9 bases identical to TRBD1. Germline-derived CDR1 and CDR2 are SGHAT and FQNNGV. V trimming: 3 bases; J trimming: 10 bases; junction bases outside the gene matches: 6. This CDR3 comprises 13 residues. The CDR3 DNA follows: TGTGCCAGCAGCTTCGGACAGGGGCCACTAGCTTTCTTT. Translated: CASSFGQGPLAFF.

V is TRBV19 and J is TRBJ2-7, with TRBD1 as a possible D gene (6 bases). The CDR3 totals 14 residues. V lost 1 base, J lost 6 bases, and 13 bases lay in between. Germline V CDR1 and CDR2: LNHDA, SQIVND (reference sequence). The CDR3 nucleotides are TGTGCCAGTAGTATAGGAACAGGGCTCGGCGAGCAGTACTTC. This codes for CASSIGTGLGEQYF.

The CDR3 loop reads CAWSVISGTLEQYF. The CDR3 DNA sequence: TGTGCCTGGAGTGTCATTTCAGGGACACTCGAGCAGTACTTC. The chain uses TRBV30 and TRBJ2-7; the D gene is possibly TRBD1 (6 bases). V was pared by 0 bases and J by 6 bases, with 15 bases between. The CDR3 is 14 residues long. Germline values: CDR1 GTSNPN, CDR2 SVGIG (reference sequence). Based on the CDR3 plus reference TRBV30 and TRBJ2-7, the full variable domain is SQTIHQWPATLVQPVGSPLSLECTVEGTSNPNLYWYRQAAGRGLQLLFYSVGIGQISSEVPQNLSASRPQDRQFILSSKKLLLSDSGFYLCAWSVISGTLEQYFGPGTRLTVT.

This sequence joins TRBV4-1 and TRBJ1-4; 7 bases are a match to TRBD1. In germline, CDR1 is MGHRA, CDR2 YSYEKL. The CDR3 length is 15 residues. V was pared by 3 bases and J by 4 bases, with 5 bases of the junction left unmatched. Here the CDR3 DNA reads TGCGCCAGCAGCCACAACGACAGGGATAATGAAAAACTGTTTTTT. This codes for CASSHNDRDNEKLFF.

This rearrangement joins TRBV6-1 to TRBJ1-5, with D tentatively TRBD1 (6 bases). The CDR3 contains 15 residues. Looked up from germline, CDR1 is MNHNS and CDR2 is SASEGT. V lost 3 bases and J lost 0, with 9 bases in between. The CDR3 sequence is CASSESGASNQPQHF. Written as DNA, the CDR3 is TGTGCCAGCAGTGAGTCAGGGGCTAGCAATCAGCCCCAGCATTTT.

This chain uses TRBV18 with TRBJ2-7; D might be TRBD1 or TRBD2, each matching 5 bases. V lost 5 bases and J 2 bases, leaving 13 bases between the germline ends. Germline CDR1 reads KGHSH; CDR2 reads LQKENI. The CDR3 sequence is 14 residues long. CDR3 in DNA: TGTGCCAGCTCATTGGGACCAGGCCCCTACGAGCAGTACTTC. Protein sequence: CASSLGPGPYEQYF.

The chain joins TRBV5-4 to TRBJ2-7; unclear D gene. Trimming shortened V by 2 bases and J by 6 bases, and 9 bases separated the two germline ends. This CDR3 is built from 12 residues. Germline V gene sequence: CDR1 SGHNT, CDR2 YYREEE (reference sequence). CDR3 residues: CASSFEPREQYF. Written as DNA, the CDR3 is TGTGCCAGCAGCTTTGAACCGCGCGAGCAGTACTTC.

This clone was detected only once. The V gene is TRBV6-1, the J gene TRBJ1-1, with D hard to call. The CDR3 spans 13 residues. CDR1 and CDR2 (germline): MNHNS, SASEGT. V was shortened by 4 bases and J by 4 bases, with 10 bases between the two germline ends. In nucleotides, the CDR3 is TGTGCCAGCAGTGGTTTCCCCGGCACTGAAGCTTTCTTT. Its protein is CASSGFPGTEAFF.

The chain is built from TRBV6-5 and TRBJ2-5; D perhaps matches TRBD2 (5 bases). The V end was cut by 5 bases, the J end by 3 bases, with 10 bases between. This CDR3 contains 13 residues. Germline CDR1 is MNHEY and CDR2 is SVGAGI. This chain's CDR3 is CASSPGKKETQYF. The DNA of the CDR3 is TGTGCCAGCAGTCCGGGGAAGAAAGAGACCCAGTACTTC.

In regard to this clone: This CDR3 is also generated by other DNA sequences in the sample. The chain couples TRBV18 to TRBJ1-3, with D unresolved. Germline V CDR1 and CDR2: KGHSH, LQKENI. The CDR3 loop spans 15 amino acids. V was pared by 0 bases and J by 0 bases, with 6 bases between. The CDR3 DNA is TGTGCCAGCTCACCACCCGGACGCTCTGGAAACACCATATATTTT. Its protein is CASSPPGRSGNTIYF. The variable domain in full, completed from reference TRBV18 and TRBJ1-3, reads NAGVMQNPRHLVRRRGQEARLRCSPMKGHSHVYWYRQLPEEGLKFMVYLQKENIIDESGMPKERFSAEFPKEGPSILRIQQVVRGDSAAYFCASSPPGRSGNTIYFGEGSWLTVV.

V usage is TRBV10-2 and J usage is TRBJ1-3; D call uncertain. Trimming removed 0 bases at V and 0 bases at J, with 9 bases between. Germline V gives CDR1 WSHSY, CDR2 SAAADI. This CDR3 has 16 residues. The CDR3 loop reads CASSESYGFSGNTIYF. Written as DNA, the CDR3 is TGCGCCAGCAGTGAGTCTTACGGATTCTCTGGAAACACCATATATTTT.

The chain joins TRBV2 to TRBJ2-5, with 9 bases that match TRBD1. Germline V CDR1 and CDR2: SNHLY, FYNNEI. The CDR3 loop spans 13 amino acids. V lost 8 bases, J lost 5 bases, and 6 bases stayed unmatched. The DNA for the CDR3 is TGTGCCAGCCAACAGGGGGCGCGGGAGACCCAGTACTTC. As protein: CASQQGARETQYF.

The chain joins TRBV6-1 to TRBJ2-5, with D tentatively TRBD1 or TRBD2 (6 bases each). In germline, CDR1 is MNHNS, CDR2 SASEGT. V lost 2 bases, J lost 2 bases, and 12 bases lay in between. This CDR3 spans 15 amino acids. CDR3 nucleotides: TGTGCCAGCAGTGAATCCTCGGGGGCTCAAGAGACCCAGTACTTC. Its translation: CASSESSGAQETQYF.

Details on this clone: Other nucleotide sequences from this sample produce the same CDR3. The chain employs TRBV30 and TRBJ2-2, with 9 bases that match TRBD2. The germline V gene encodes CDR1 GTSNPN and CDR2 SVGIG (reference sequence). The CDR3 covers 14 residues. Unmatched junction bases numbered 1, after V lost 3 bases and J lost 2 bases. The CDR3, as DNA: TGTGCCTGGAGGACTAGCGGTAACACCGGGGAGCTGTTTTTT. Its protein is CAWRTSGNTGELFF.

The chain combines TRBV29-1 with TRBJ2-3; D is ambiguous. Germline V CDR1 and CDR2: SQVTM, ANQGSEA. Trimming removed 5 bases from V and 1 base from J, with 10 bases in between. The CDR3 has 13 amino acids. The CDR3 reads CSVPVTGTDTQYF. CDR3 DNA sequence: TGCAGCGTTCCCGTCACAGGCACAGATACGCAGTATTTT.

The chain uses TRBV7-9 and TRBJ2-7; 8 bases fit TRBD2. The CDR3 spans 15 residues. Germline values: CDR1 SEHNR, CDR2 FQNEAQ (reference sequence). Trimming cost V 6 bases and J 5 bases; bases outside gene matches: 12. CDR3 sequence reads: CASSPQGTRIDEQYF. The CDR3 region has the DNA TGTGCCAGCAGTCCCCAAGGGACTAGGATTGACGAGCAGTACTTC.

CDR3 DNA: TGTGCCAGCAGTGCACAGACAGCGGGGAGCGCAGATACGCAGTATTTT. Encoded protein: CASSAQTAGSADTQYF. J is TRBJ2-3 and V is TRBV27, with 7 positions matching TRBD2. Germline assignment: CDR1 MNHEY and CDR2 SMNVEV (reference sequence). The CDR3 totals 16 residues. V dropped 5 bases and J dropped 4; count of bases not matched to a gene: 12.

This sequence joins TRBV5-1 and TRBJ1-1, with a tentative D call TRBD1 (6 bases). Germline assignment: CDR1 SGHRS and CDR2 YFSETQ. The CDR3 covers 15 residues. V shed 2 bases and J shed 4 bases, with 15 bases lying between them. CDR3 nucleotide sequence: TGCGCCAGCAGCTTCGGTAAACAGGGTAGCACTGAAGCTTTCTTT. Protein product: CASSFGKQGSTEAFF.